The 16 T cell receptor beta chains given below trace back to one sample, sequenced in a study of CD8+ T cells in alopecia areata. Sequencing relied on a cDNA template that was reverse transcribed from extracted RNA. Generated by immunoSEQ multiplex PCR, the TCRdb table keeps only in-frame clones and is missing some. The table has 190,000 or so clones, around three fifths seen once. Treatment indicated: oral pan-JAK inhibitor, 5-10 mg twice daily. The sample in question was CD8+ T cells sorted from blood, obtained at week 24, from a patient treated with tofacitinib. These receptors were taken from a human donor with alopecia areata.

The genes are TRBV6-5 and TRBJ2-3; 7 nucleotides line up with TRBD2. J gave up 6 bases and V 6 bases, and 0 bases lay outside the gene matches. Looked up from germline, CDR1 is MNHEY and CDR2 is SVGAGI. The CDR3 is 11 residues long. CDR3 bases: TGTGCCAGCAGCGGGGGGGATACGCAGTATTTT. It yields the protein CASSGGDTQYF.

A single count supports this clone. The chain carries TRBV13 and TRBJ1-1; D may be TRBD1 (5 bases). The germline V gene encodes CDR1 PRHDT and CDR2 FYEKMQ (reference sequence). The CDR3 is 14 amino acids. V was clipped by 7 bases and J by 2 bases, with 14 bases between them. In DNA, the CDR3 is TGTGCCAGCAACGTAGGGACTTACAACACTGAAGCTTTCTTT. As protein: CASNVGTYNTEAFF.

The sample holds a few counts of this clone. V is TRBV30 and J is TRBJ2-2, with D perhaps TRBD1 (5 bases). V was pared by 5 bases and J by 1 base, with 8 bases between. Germline CDR1 GTSNPN, CDR2 SVGIG (reference sequence). CDR3 length: 13 residues. DNA for the CDR3: TGTGCCTGGGATACAGGGAACACCGGGGAGCTGTTTTTT. Its protein product is CAWDTGNTGELFF.

The chain recombines TRBV7-8 with TRBJ1-5, with unresolved D. The germline CDR1 and CDR2 sequences are SGHVS and FQNEAQ. This CDR3 comprises 16 residues. Trimming left V 2 bases short and J 4 bases short, with 15 bases between. CDR3 amino acids: CASSLLVVGKNQPQHF. CDR3 DNA sequence: TGTGCCAGCAGCTTATTAGTTGTGGGCAAAAATCAGCCCCAGCATTTT. Using reference TRBV7-8 and TRBJ1-5 for the parts outside the CDR3, the full variable domain is GAGVSQSPRYKVAKRGQDVALRCDPISGHVSLFWYQQALGQGPEFLTYFQNEAQLDKSGLPSDRFFAERPEGSVSTLKIQRTQQEDSAVYLCASSLLVVGKNQPQHFGDGTRLSIL.

The V call is TRBV9, the J call TRBJ2-7; TRBD1 aligns across 9 bases. The CDR3 is 17 residues long. Germline assignment: CDR1 SGDLS and CDR2 YYNGEE. Trimming took 4 bases from V and 2 from J; bases not matched to a gene: 13. The CDR3 region is CASSPGTGRTDPYEQYF. The DNA of the CDR3 is TGTGCCAGCAGCCCCGGGACAGGGAGAACCGATCCCTACGAGCAGTACTTC.

With respect to this clone: Other nucleotide sequences from this sample produce the same CDR3. The rearrangement joins TRBV29-1 to TRBJ2-7; D uncertain. From germline, CDR1 is SQVTM and CDR2 ANQGSEA. CDR3 size: 12 residues. Deletions cut 2 bases from V and 1 base from J, with 6 bases between. The CDR3 protein is CSVEWGSYEQYF. The CDR3 bases are TGCAGCGTTGAATGGGGTTCCTACGAGCAGTACTTC.

Concerning this clone: Within the sample, other DNA sequences also encode this same CDR3. The chain employs TRBV30 and TRBJ2-7; tentative D call: TRBD1 (6 bases). From germline, CDR1 is GTSNPN and CDR2 SVGIG (reference sequence). Trimming took off 0 bases at V and 2 bases at J, with 8 bases between the two ends. The CDR3 extends over 13 amino acids. This CDR3 reads CAWSVGGAYEQYF. The CDR3 region has the DNA TGTGCCTGGAGTGTAGGGGGAGCCTACGAGCAGTACTTC.

This sequence joins TRBV18 and TRBJ2-7; 8 positions agree with TRBD1. The CDR3 contains 14 residues. Germline V gene sequence: CDR1 KGHSH, CDR2 LQKENI. V gave up 4 bases and J gave up 4 bases; unmatched junction bases: 6. The CDR3 is CASSLPGTGYEQYF. CDR3 in DNA: TGTGCCAGCTCACTACCCGGGACAGGTTACGAGCAGTACTTC.

The V call is TRBV5-6, the J call TRBJ1-6; D unclear. Trimming took off 4 bases at V and 7 bases at J, with 9 bases between the two ends. The germline V gene has CDR1 SGHDT and CDR2 YYEEEE. The CDR3 totals 13 residues. CDR3 bases: TGTGCCAGCAGCCGACCGACCAATTCACCCCTCCACTTT. Amino acid sequence: CASSRPTNSPLHF. Full variable domain (remainder filled in from reference TRBV5-6 and TRBJ1-6): DAGVTQSPTHLIKTRGQQVTLRCSPKSGHDTVSWYQQALGQGPQFIFQYYEEEERQRGNFPDRFSGHQFPNYSSELNVNALLLGDSALYLCASSRPTNSPLHFGNGTRLTVT.

The chain links TRBV5-1 to TRBJ2-1; weak D call: TRBD2 (5 bases). Trimming left V 4 bases short and J 5 bases short, with 22 bases between. The germline V gene encodes CDR1 SGHRS and CDR2 YFSETQ. The CDR3 contains 17 residues. DNA of the CDR3: TGCGCCAGCAGCCCTCGGACGGAGGCTTCTGAAGACAATGAGCAGTTCTTC. This codes for CASSPRTEASEDNEQFF.

This chain connects TRBV6-1 to TRBJ1-2, with a possible D match to TRBD1 (6 bases). V was pared by 6 bases and J by 1 base, with 9 bases between. The CDR3 has 13 residues. The germline CDR1 and CDR2 sequences are MNHNS and SASEGT. The CDR3 sequence is CASRDRNNYGYTF. CDR3 bases: TGTGCCAGCAGGGACAGAAATAACTATGGCTACACCTTC.

The chain uses TRBV7-8 and TRBJ1-2; D is unclear. The V end was cut by 4 bases, the J end by 4 bases, with 10 bases between. Germline CDR1 SGHVS, CDR2 FQNEAQ. The CDR3 sequence is 13 residues long. The CDR3 here is CASSSSTGYGYTF. The CDR3 bases are TGTGCCAGCAGCTCCTCGACGGGCTATGGCTACACCTTC.

The V gene is TRBV4-2, the J gene TRBJ1-1, with D possibly TRBD1 on 5 matching bases. Germline V lookup: CDR1 LGHNA, CDR2 YNFKEQ. This CDR3 is built from 14 residues. V was trimmed by 1 base and J by 7 bases, leaving 13 bases between them. This chain's CDR3 is CASSQGGSLGEAFF. As DNA, the CDR3 is TGTGCCAGCAGCCAAGGGGGCAGTTTGGGTGAAGCTTTCTTT.

The chain is built from TRBV9 and TRBJ1-1, with D hard to call. Germline CDR1 reads SGDLS; CDR2 reads YYNGEE. The CDR3 spans 13 residues. Trimming took off 0 bases at V and 2 bases at J, with 5 bases between the two ends. Here the CDR3 reads CASSVVSNTEAFF. In nucleotides, the CDR3 is TGTGCCAGCAGCGTAGTTAGTAACACTGAAGCTTTCTTT. Variable domain in full (rest from reference TRBV9 and TRBJ1-1): DSGVTQTPKHLITATGQRVTLRCSPRSGDLSVYWYQQSLDQGLQFLIQYYNGEERAKGNILERFSAQQFPDLHSELNLSSLELGDSALYFCASSVVSNTEAFFGQGTRLTVV.

The chain joins TRBV10-3 to TRBJ1-2; D is undetermined. V was pared by 2 bases and J by 2 bases, with 9 bases between. There are 14 residues in the CDR3. Germline-derived CDR1 and CDR2 are ENHRY and SYGVKD. The CDR3 sequence: CAISEASANYGYTF. CDR3 coding DNA: TGTGCCATCAGTGAGGCTTCAGCAAACTATGGCTACACCTTC.

The chain is built from TRBV1 and TRBJ1-3; no DNA check was done on the table's D call, TRBD1. TRBV1 is a pseudogene locus. This CDR3 has 12 amino acids. The CDR3 DNA reads TGCACCAGCAGGGGGCTCGGAAACACCATATATTTT. This gives the protein CTSRGLGNTIYF.